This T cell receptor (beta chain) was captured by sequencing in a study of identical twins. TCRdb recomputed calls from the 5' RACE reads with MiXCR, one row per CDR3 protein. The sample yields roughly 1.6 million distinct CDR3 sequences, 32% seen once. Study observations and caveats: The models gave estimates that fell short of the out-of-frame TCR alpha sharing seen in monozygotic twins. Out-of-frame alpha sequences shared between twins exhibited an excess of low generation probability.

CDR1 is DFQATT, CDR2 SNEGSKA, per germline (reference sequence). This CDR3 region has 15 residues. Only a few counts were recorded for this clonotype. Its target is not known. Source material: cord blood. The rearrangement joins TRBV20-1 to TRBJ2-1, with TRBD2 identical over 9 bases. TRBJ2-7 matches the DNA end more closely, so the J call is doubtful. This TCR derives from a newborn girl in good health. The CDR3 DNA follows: TGCAGTGCTAGAGATCTCCTAGCGGGGAACAATGAGCAGTACTTC. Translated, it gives CSARDLLAGNNEQYF.